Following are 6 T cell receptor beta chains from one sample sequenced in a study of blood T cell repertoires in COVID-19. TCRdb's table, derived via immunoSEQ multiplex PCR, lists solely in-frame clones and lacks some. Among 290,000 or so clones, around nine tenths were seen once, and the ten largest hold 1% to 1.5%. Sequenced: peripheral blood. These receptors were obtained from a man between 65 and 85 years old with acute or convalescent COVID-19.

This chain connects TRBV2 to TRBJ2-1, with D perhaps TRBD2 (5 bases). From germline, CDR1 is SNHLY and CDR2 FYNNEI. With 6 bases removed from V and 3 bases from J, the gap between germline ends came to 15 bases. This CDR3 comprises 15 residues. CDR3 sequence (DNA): TGTGCCAGCAGGGCAAGGGCGGGTTACTACAATGAGCAGTTCTTC. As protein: CASRARAGYYNEQFF.

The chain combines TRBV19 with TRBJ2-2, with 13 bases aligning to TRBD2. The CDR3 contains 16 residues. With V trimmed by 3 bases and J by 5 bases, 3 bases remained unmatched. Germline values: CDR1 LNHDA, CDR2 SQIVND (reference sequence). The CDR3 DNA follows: TGTGCCAGTAGTATTCAGACTAGCGGGAGGACCGGGGAGCTGTTTTTT. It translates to CASSIQTSGRTGELFF.

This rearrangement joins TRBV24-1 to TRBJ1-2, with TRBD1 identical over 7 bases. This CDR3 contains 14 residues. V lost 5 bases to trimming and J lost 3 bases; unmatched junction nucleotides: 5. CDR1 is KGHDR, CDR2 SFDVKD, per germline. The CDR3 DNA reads TGTGCCACCAGTGGTGCCGGGACAGACTATGGCTACACCTTC. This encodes CATSGAGTDYGYTF.

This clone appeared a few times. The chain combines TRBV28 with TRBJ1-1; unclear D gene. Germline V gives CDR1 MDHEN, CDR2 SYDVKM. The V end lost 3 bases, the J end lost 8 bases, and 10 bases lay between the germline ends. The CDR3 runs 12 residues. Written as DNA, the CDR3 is TGTGCCAGCAGTTTGGTAGTCGGGGAAGCTTTCTTT. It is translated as CASSLVVGEAFF. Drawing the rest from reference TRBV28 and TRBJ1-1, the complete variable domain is DVKVTQSSRYLVKRTGEKVFLECVQDMDHENMFWYRQDPGLGLRLIYFSYDVKMKEKGDIPEGYSVSREKKERFSLILESASTNQTSMYLCASSLVVGEAFFGQGTRLTVV.

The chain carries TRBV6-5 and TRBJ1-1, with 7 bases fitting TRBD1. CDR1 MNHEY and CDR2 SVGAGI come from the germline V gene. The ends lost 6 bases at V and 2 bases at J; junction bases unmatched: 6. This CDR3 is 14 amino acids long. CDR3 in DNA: TGTGCCAGCAGCCCCGGGACAGCTAACACTGAAGCTTTCTTT. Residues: CASSPGTANTEAFF.

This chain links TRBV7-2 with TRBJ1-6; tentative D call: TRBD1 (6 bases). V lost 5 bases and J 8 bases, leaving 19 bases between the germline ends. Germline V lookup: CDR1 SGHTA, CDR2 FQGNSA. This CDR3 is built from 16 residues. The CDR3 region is CASSPAPPGVDSPLHF. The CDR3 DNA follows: TGTGCCAGCAGCCCCGCACCTCCAGGGGTAGATTCACCCCTCCACTTT.